This is a list of T cell receptor beta chains from one sample in a study of blood T cell repertoires in COVID-19. TCRdb's copy holds only in-frame clones and misses some; the assay was immunoSEQ multiplex PCR. The sample lists roughly 250,000 clones; approximately 90% were seen once. Material: PBMCs or T cells enriched from blood (not recorded which). The receptor set was obtained from a human donor in a cohort exposed to, infected with or recovered from COVID-19 (not recorded which). The donor label of this sample is uncertain. CDR3s include the opening cysteine and the closing phenylalanine or tryptophan. D genes are given only for firm matches. Clone size is not always given. Where it is, it says once, few, many or a class for expanded clones.

clone size,V gene,J gene,D gene,CDR3 DNA,CDR3 protein
once,TRBV9,TRBJ1-1,TRBD1,TGTGCCAGCAGCGCCTCCGGGACAGGGGAGACTGAAGCTTTCTTT,CASSASGTGETEAFF
.,TRBV7-9,TRBJ2-7,TRBD1,TGTGCCAGCAGCTTTCAGACAGGGGCGGCCGAGCAGTACTTC,CASSFQTGAAEQYF
.,TRBV7-2,TRBJ1-4,TRBD1,TGTGCCAGCAGCAGCCGGACAGGGGGCGGTGAAAAACTGTTTTTT,CASSSRTGGGEKLFF
.,TRBV29-1,TRBJ1-2,TRBD1,TGCAGCGATACAGGGGGATCTAACTATGGCTACACCTTC,CSDTGGSNYGYTF
.,TRBV19,TRBJ1-1,.,TGTGCCAGTACCCCGTGGGGGGGCCCCCCTGAAGCTTTCTTT,CASTPWGGPPEAFF
.,TRBV13,TRBJ2-1,TRBD2,TGTGCCAGCAGCCCGCGCAGCGGGGGGGTGGGGGATGAGCAGTTCTTC,CASSPRSGGVGDEQFF
.,TRBV11-3,TRBJ2-7,.,TGTGCCAGCAGCTATGAGGGAAGCTACGAGCAGTACTTC,CASSYEGSYEQYF
.,TRBV2,TRBJ2-2,.,TGTGCCAGCAGTGAATTGGGAGGGGGGAACACCGGGGAGCTGTTTTTT,CASSELGGGNTGELFF
.,TRBV30,TRBJ1-1,.,TGTGCCTGGAGCCGACTGACAGTAAGCACTGAAGCTTTCTTT,CAWSRLTVSTEAFF
.,TRBV6-5,TRBJ1-3,.,TGTGCCAGCGGACAGTACTCTGGAAACACCATATATTTT,CASGQYSGNTIYF
.,TRBV11-1,TRBJ1-1,TRBD1,TGTGCCAGCAGCTTAGCACAGGGGAGCACTGAAGCTTTCTTT,CASSLAQGSTEAFF
few,TRBV7-2,TRBJ2-5,TRBD2,TGTGCCACCGCGGGGGGGCCTGGGCAAGAGACCCAGTACTTC,CATAGGPGQETQYF
.,TRBV7-6,TRBJ2-3,TRBD2,TGTGCCAGCGGGGTAATAGCGGGGAGCACAGATACGCAGTATTTT,CASGVIAGSTDTQYF
.,TRBV9,TRBJ2-7,.,TGTGCCAGCAGCGTATCAGGAACCTACGAGCAGTACTTC,CASSVSGTYEQYF
.,TRBV5-1,TRBJ2-2,TRBD1,TGCGCCAGCAGCTATCGGGACAGATTCACCGGGGAGCTGTTTTTT,CASSYRDRFTGELFF
.,TRBV9,TRBJ1-2,TRBD1,TGTGCCAGCAGCGTATGGGGGACAGCTAACTATGGCTACACCTTC,CASSVWGTANYGYTF
.,TRBV19,TRBJ1-5,.,TGTGCCAGTAGAGACAGTTTCAATCAGCCCCAGCATTTT,CASRDSFNQPQHF
.,TRBV28,TRBJ2-5,TRBD2,TGTGCCAGCAGTTTGTTACGGGAGGCAGAGACCCAGTACTTC,CASSLLREAETQYF
.,TRBV7-9,TRBJ1-6,TRBD1,TGTGCCAGCAGCTCGACAGGGGGGGGTAATTCACCCCTCCACTTT,CASSSTGGGNSPLHF
once,TRBV18,TRBJ2-1,TRBD1,TGTGCCTCCTCATCAAGGGTGTCAGGGGGCAACGGTGAGCAGTTCTTC,CASSSRVSGGNGEQFF
.,TRBV2,TRBJ2-5,.,TGTGCCAGCAGTGAAATAGGGGGGGCCTCGATAGAGACCCAGTACTTC,CASSEIGGASIETQYF
.,TRBV5-1,TRBJ2-5,.,TGCGCCAGCAGGGCGGGTGAAGAGACCCAGTACTTC,CASRAGEETQYF